This T cell receptor (beta chain) was sequenced for a study of blood T cell repertoires in COVID-19. Study overall: Samples came from the United States, Italy and Spain, spanning acute and convalescent COVID-19.

V lost 2 bases to trimming and J lost 9 bases; unmatched junction nucleotides: 12. The germline CDR1 and CDR2 sequences are SGHVT and SQSDAQ. There are 16 residues in the CDR3. Data came from immunoSEQ multiplex PCR; TCRdb stores just in-frame clones and leaves some out. The sample consists of under 150,000 clones, approximately 84% of them appearing once. This clone has only a few counts. The V and J genes are TRBV7-4 and TRBJ1-5; 8 bases match TRBD1. Sequencing used peripheral blood. The source is an older man with acute or convalescent COVID-19. As DNA, the CDR3 is TGTGCCAGCAGCTTACATAGTACAGGGGGGTTGGGGCCCCAGCATTTT. It codes for CASSLHSTGGLGPQHF.